These 24 T cell receptor beta chains were sequenced from one sample in a study of cytomegalovirus exposure and HLA in healthy donors. Both 60 Vbeta primers and 13 Jbeta primers went into the PCR. Sequenced by immunoSEQ multiplex PCR; TCRdb stores in-frame clones only, minus some. Among roughly 180,000 clones listed, around 80% were seen once. Specimen: PBMCs. The receptors shown here come from a woman in her 30s in good health and CMV-seronegative.

The gene calls are TRBV5-4 and TRBJ2-7, with 10 nucleotides matching TRBD1. This CDR3 is 13 amino acids long. Per the germline V gene, CDR1 is SGHNT and CDR2 is YYREEE (reference sequence). V dropped 2 bases and J dropped 5; count of bases not matched to a gene: 1. DNA for the CDR3: TGTGCCAGCAGCTTTGGACAGGGGGACGAGCAGTACTTC. As protein: CASSFGQGDEQYF.

The chain couples TRBV18 to TRBJ1-3; TRBD1 is a possible D gene (5 bases). In germline, CDR1 is KGHSH, CDR2 LQKENI. The CDR3 consists of 16 residues. Trimming took off 0 bases at V and 0 bases at J, with 9 bases between the two ends. As DNA, the CDR3 is TGTGCCAGCTCACCACCTACAGGATTCTCTGGAAACACCATATATTTT. Translating it yields CASSPPTGFSGNTIYF.

V and J are TRBV25-1 and TRBJ2-7; D is unresolved. The germline CDR1 and CDR2 sequences are MGHDK and SYGVNS. V gave up 6 bases and J gave up 3 bases, with 9 bases separating them. The CDR3 has 12 residues. This chain's CDR3 is CASRNKNYEQYF. In nucleotides, the CDR3 is TGTGCCAGCAGGAACAAAAACTACGAGCAGTACTTC.

This chain links TRBV7-8 with TRBJ1-6, with 9 bases fitting TRBD1. The CDR3 contains 16 residues. The germline V gene has CDR1 SGHVS and CDR2 FQNEAQ. The V segment lost 5 bases and the J segment 7 bases; nucleotides outside the gene matches: 9. The CDR3 DNA reads as TGTGCCAGCAGCAAACAGGGGGCAAAGACCAATTCACCCCTCCACTTT. This encodes CASSKQGAKTNSPLHF.

The chain is built from TRBV30 and TRBJ1-3, with 7 nucleotides matching TRBD1. CDR3 length: 15 amino acids. Germline V gene data show CDR1 as GTSNPN and CDR2 as SVGIG (reference sequence). V gave up 2 bases and J gave up 2 bases; unmatched junction bases: 6. DNA of the CDR3: TGTGCCTGGAGTCGGACCGGGACAGCTGGAAACACCATATATTTT. Protein sequence: CAWSRTGTAGNTIYF.

CDR3 protein: CASSFTSAQNIQYF. The CDR3 DNA follows: TGTGCCAGCAGCTTTACTAGCGCCCAAAACATTCAGTACTTC. This chain uses TRBV11-2 with TRBJ2-4, with 7 bases lining up with TRBD2. CDR3 size: 14 residues. Germline V gene lookup returns CDR1 SGHAT and CDR2 FQNNGV. The V and J ends lost 3 bases and 5 bases, in that order; junction bases with no gene match: 4.

The chain combines TRBV5-1 with TRBJ2-3; unclear D gene. The ends were cut back, 3 bases at V and 3 bases at J, with 11 bases in the middle. Germline CDR1 is SGHRS and CDR2 is YFSETQ. The CDR3 contains 14 residues. CDR3 region: CASSSRTQTDTQYF. The CDR3 nucleotides are TGCGCCAGCAGCTCTAGAACCCAAACAGATACGCAGTATTTT. The full variable domain, rest sourced from reference TRBV5-1 and TRBJ2-3, is KAGVTQTPRYLIKTRGQQVTLSCSPISGHRSVSWYQQTPGQGLQFLFEYFSETQRNKGNFPGRFSGRQFSNSRSEMNVSTLELGDSALYLCASSSRTQTDTQYFGPGTRLTVL.

This clone was recorded once. This sequence joins TRBV19 and TRBJ1-2; D is unclear. Germline assignment: CDR1 LNHDA and CDR2 SQIVND (reference sequence). The CDR3 length is 17 residues. V lost 0 bases and J lost 4, with 18 bases in between. CDR3 loop: CASSIDQGPGKGYGYTF. The CDR3, as DNA: TGTGCCAGTAGTATAGATCAAGGCCCGGGGAAAGGCTATGGCTACACCTTC.

J is TRBJ2-3 and V is TRBV27; 7 bases are a match to TRBD2. This CDR3 has 14 residues. Germline V gene data show CDR1 as MNHEY and CDR2 as SMNVEV (reference sequence). The V gene end was trimmed by 2 bases and the J gene end by 10 bases; junction bases not matched to a gene: 9. CDR3 in amino acids: CASSLGWGGDAQYF. CDR3 nucleotides: TGTGCCAGCAGTTTAGGGTGGGGAGGGGATGCGCAGTATTTT.

CDR3 in DNA: TGTGCCAGCAGTGACTCTAGCGGGGGGGTTACAGATACGCAGTATTTT. This gives the protein CASSDSSGGVTDTQYF. The gene calls are TRBV6-4 and TRBJ2-3; 11 nucleotides match TRBD2. Trimming at V came to 0 bases and at J to 3 bases, leaving 2 bases not matched to a gene. Per the germline V gene, CDR1 is MRHNA and CDR2 is SNTAGT. The CDR3 runs to 16 residues.

As to this clone: The CDR3 ends on some other residue instead of the conserved phenylalanine or tryptophan, so this is likely a read error. The genes are TRBV6-1 and TRBJ1-2; D gene ambiguous. CDR1 MNHNS and CDR2 SASEGT come from the germline V gene. Trimming took 8 bases from V and 2 from J, leaving 9 bases between them. The CDR3 sequence is 12 residues long. The CDR3 DNA sequence: TGTGCCAGCCTGGACGGGAACTATGGCTACACCCTC. Protein: CASLDGNYGYTL.

The chain is built from TRBV9 and TRBJ1-1, with D tentatively TRBD1 (5 bases). The CDR3 sequence is 13 residues long. Germline V lookup: CDR1 SGDLS, CDR2 YYNGEE. Trimming took 0 bases from V and 5 from J, leaving 8 bases between them. CDR3 nucleotide sequence: TGTGCCAGCAGCGTAGCAGGGCAGACTGAAGCTTTCTTT. Translated: CASSVAGQTEAFF.

This chain uses TRBV5-1 with TRBJ2-1; 14 bases fit TRBD2. The CDR3 runs 18 residues. The ends lost 4 bases at V and 5 bases at J; junction bases unmatched: 11. Germline values: CDR1 SGHRS, CDR2 YFSETQ. CDR3 sequence: CASSTGLAGAFLNNEQFF. Here the CDR3 DNA reads TGCGCCAGCAGCACGGGACTAGCGGGGGCCTTTTTGAACAATGAGCAGTTCTTC.

The chain has TRBV7-9 and TRBJ2-3, with 10 positions matching TRBD2. CDR3 size: 16 residues. CDR1 is SEHNR, CDR2 FQNEAQ, per germline (reference sequence). V was pared by 1 base and J by 4 bases, with 5 bases of the junction left unmatched. CDR3 region: CASSLEAGLAADTQYF. The CDR3 coding sequence is TGTGCCAGCAGCTTAGAGGCCGGACTAGCGGCAGATACGCAGTATTTT.

CDR3 region: CASSQDAGFRYGYTF. The CDR3 DNA is TGCGCCAGCAGCCAAGATGCGGGGTTCAGGTATGGCTACACCTTC. The chain joins TRBV4-3 to TRBJ1-2; no clear D. V was clipped by 0 bases and J by 5 bases, with 13 bases between them. The CDR3 runs 15 residues. The germline CDR1 and CDR2 sequences are LGHNA and YSLEER.

V and J are TRBV10-1 and TRBJ2-1; TRBD1 aligns across 12 bases. This CDR3 has 16 residues. Germline-derived CDR1 and CDR2 are WNHNN and SYGVQD (reference sequence). Trimming at V came to 2 bases and at J to 7 bases, leaving 6 bases not matched to a gene. CDR3 sequence reads: CASSEGDRGLRNEQFF. The CDR3 DNA is TGCGCCAGCAGTGAGGGGGACAGGGGGCTTAGGAATGAGCAGTTCTTC.

The rearrangement uses TRBV5-6 and TRBJ1-2, with a tentative D call TRBD1 (5 bases). The CDR3 has 16 amino acids. The germline gives CDR1 SGHDT, CDR2 YYEEEE. Trimming stripped 0 bases from V and 2 bases from J, with 14 bases between. This CDR3 reads CASSLAGQGGNYGYTF. CDR3 DNA: TGTGCCAGCAGCTTGGCCGGGCAGGGAGGCAACTATGGCTACACCTTC.

The chain is built from TRBV25-1 and TRBJ1-2; 7 bases agree with TRBD1. Germline V gene sequence: CDR1 MGHDK, CDR2 SYGVNS. The V segment lost 8 bases and the J segment 7 bases; nucleotides outside the gene matches: 7. The CDR3 covers 12 residues. CDR3 coding DNA: TGTGCCAGCCAACGACAGGGTGGTGGCTACACCTTC. It translates to CASQRQGGGYTF.

The chain is built from TRBV7-9 and TRBJ2-1; 14 positions agree with TRBD2. V shed 7 bases, J shed 1 base, and the junction held 3 bases outside the gene matches. Per the germline V gene, CDR1 is SEHNR and CDR2 is FQNEAQ (reference sequence). The CDR3 sequence is 16 residues long. The CDR3 DNA sequence: TGTGCCAGCACCGGGACTAGCGGGGGATCCTACAATGAGCAGTTCTTC. Its translation is CASTGTSGGSYNEQFF.

CDR3 region: CASLIGGEINTEAFF. CDR3 DNA: TGTGCCAGTCTTATTGGGGGGGAAATAAACACTGAAGCTTTCTTT. The chain couples TRBV19 to TRBJ1-1, with D perhaps matching TRBD1 (5 bases). The CDR3 length is 15 residues. Germline CDR1 LNHDA, CDR2 SQIVND (reference sequence). The V end lost 8 bases, the J end lost 2 bases, and 18 bases lay between the germline ends.

V and J are TRBV7-9 and TRBJ1-1, with 10 bases matching TRBD1. Germline V CDR1 and CDR2: SEHNR, FQNEAQ (reference sequence). With 5 bases clipped from V and 10 bases from J, the junction kept 10 bases outside the gene matches. The CDR3 loop spans 14 amino acids. CDR3 in DNA: TGTGCCAGCAGCCTCAACGGACAGGGGGTTGGAGCTTTCTTT. Protein sequence: CASSLNGQGVGAFF. Drawing the rest from reference TRBV7-9 and TRBJ1-1, the complete variable domain is DTGVSQNPRHKITKRGQNVTFRCDPISEHNRLYWYRQTLGQGPEFLTYFQNEAQLEKSRLLSDRFSAERPKGSFSTLEIQRTEQGDSAMYLCASSLNGQGVGAFFGQGTRLTVV.

This clone has a handful of counts. The chain combines TRBV15 with TRBJ1-2; possibly TRBD1 for D (6 bases). Trimming removed 1 base at V and 7 bases at J, with 13 bases between. Germline V gene lookup returns CDR1 LNHNV and CDR2 YYDKDF (reference sequence). This CDR3 is built from 14 residues. CDR3 nucleotide sequence: TGTGCCACCAGCAGAGGGTCGGCAGGGGTTGGCTACACCTTC. Its translation: CATSRGSAGVGYTF.

V usage is TRBV5-6 and J usage is TRBJ2-7; 8 positions agree with TRBD1. With 0 bases clipped from V and 2 bases from J, the junction kept 10 bases outside the gene matches. Germline V gene data show CDR1 as SGHDT and CDR2 as YYEEEE. CDR3 length: 17 residues. The CDR3: CASSLDIGTGGTYEQYF. The DNA for the CDR3 is TGTGCCAGCAGCTTGGATATAGGGACAGGTGGTACCTACGAGCAGTACTTC.

V usage is TRBV19 and J usage is TRBJ1-1, with 7 bases identical to TRBD1. Losses at the gene ends were 7 bases for V and 1 base for J; bases not matched to a gene: 12. The germline CDR1 and CDR2 sequences are LNHDA and SQIVND (reference sequence). The CDR3 length is 16 residues. The CDR3, as DNA: TGTGCCAGTACTTCGATAGGGGGCTTCAGGAACACTGAAGCTTTCTTT. Translating gives CASTSIGGFRNTEAFF.